This entry concerns a single T cell receptor beta chain. The data derive from a study of control samples from healthy donors and cancer patients. This CDR3 is built from 13 residues. The V gene's germline CDR1 is MGHRA and CDR2 YSYEKL. V was pared by 1 base and J by 6 bases, with 10 bases between. TCRdb's table, derived via immunoSEQ multiplex PCR, lists solely in-frame clones and lacks some. Here the sample spans 390,000 or so clones, approximately 92% being singletons. This chain connects TRBV4-1 to TRBJ2-7; tentative D call: TRBD2 (6 bases). The TCR sequence derives from a man aged 40-55 years with head and neck cancer. The sample comprised PBMCs. The CDR3 loop reads CASSQATSFEQYF. The CDR3 DNA reads as TGCGCCAGCAGCCAAGCGACTAGTTTCGAGCAGTACTTC.